This T cell receptor beta chain emerged from a study of cytomegalovirus exposure and HLA in healthy donors. The PCR made use of 60 Vbeta and 13 Jbeta primers. TCRdb's copy holds only in-frame clones and misses some; the assay was immunoSEQ multiplex PCR. The sample holds 85,000 to 110,000 clones; approximately 72% are singletons and the top ten take less than 3.5%. V was clipped by 2 bases and J by 4 bases, with 6 bases between them. CDR1 is SGHRS, CDR2 YFSETQ, per germline. This CDR3 has 12 residues. The V call is TRBV5-1, the J call TRBJ2-5; D not resolved. The TCR comes from a woman in her forties or fifties in good health and CMV-seronegative. The sequencing input was PBMCs. Written as DNA, the CDR3 is TGCGCCAGCAGCTTAACCGGAGAGACCCAGTACTTC. It translates to CASSLTGETQYF.